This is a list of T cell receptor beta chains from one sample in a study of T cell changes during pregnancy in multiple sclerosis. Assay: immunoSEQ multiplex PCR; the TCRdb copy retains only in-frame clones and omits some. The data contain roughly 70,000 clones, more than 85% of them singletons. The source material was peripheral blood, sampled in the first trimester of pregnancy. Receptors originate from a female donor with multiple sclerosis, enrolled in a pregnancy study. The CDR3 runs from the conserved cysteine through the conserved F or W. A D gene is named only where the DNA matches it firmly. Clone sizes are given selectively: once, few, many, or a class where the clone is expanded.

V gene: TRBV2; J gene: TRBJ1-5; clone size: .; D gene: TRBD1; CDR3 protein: CASRDRDSSRQPQHF; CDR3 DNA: TGTGCCAGCAGAGATAGGGACAGTAGCAGGCAGCCCCAGCATTTT
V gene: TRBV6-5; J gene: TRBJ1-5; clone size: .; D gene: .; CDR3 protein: CASSYSAPRRNQPQHF; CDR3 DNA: TGTGCCAGCAGTTACTCGGCGCCGAGGCGCAATCAGCCCCAGCATTTT
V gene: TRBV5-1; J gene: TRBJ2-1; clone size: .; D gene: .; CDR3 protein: CASSLEGVLLHNEQFF; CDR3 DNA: TGCGCCAGCAGCTTGGAAGGGGTGTTGTTGCACAATGAGCAGTTCTTC
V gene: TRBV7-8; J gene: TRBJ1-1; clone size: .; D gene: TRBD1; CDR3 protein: CASGLGQRNTEAFF; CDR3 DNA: TGTGCCAGCGGGTTGGGACAGAGGAACACTGAAGCTTTCTTT
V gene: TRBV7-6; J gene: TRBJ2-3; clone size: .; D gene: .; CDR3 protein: CASSFLATSTDTQYF; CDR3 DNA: TGTGCCAGCAGCTTTCTTGCGACTAGCACAGATACGCAGTATTTT
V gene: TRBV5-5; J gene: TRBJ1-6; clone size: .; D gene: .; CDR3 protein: CASSWEGGRPPLHF; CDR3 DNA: TGTGCCAGCAGCTGGGAGGGCGGGAGGCCACCCCTCCACTTT
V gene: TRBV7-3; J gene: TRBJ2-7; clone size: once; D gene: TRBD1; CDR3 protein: CASSKRTGTYEQYF; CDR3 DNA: TGTGCCAGCAGCAAAAGGACAGGTACCTACGAGCAGTACTTC
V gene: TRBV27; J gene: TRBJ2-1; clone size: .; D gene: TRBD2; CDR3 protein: CASSLQRDRNNEQFF; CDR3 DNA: TGTGCCAGCAGTTTGCAGCGGGACCGGAACAATGAGCAGTTCTTC
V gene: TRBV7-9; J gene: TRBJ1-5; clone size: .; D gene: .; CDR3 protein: CASSLGREQPQHF; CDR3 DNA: TGTGCCAGCAGCTTAGGCCGGGAGCAGCCCCAGCATTTT
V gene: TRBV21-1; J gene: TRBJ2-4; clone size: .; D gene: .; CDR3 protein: CASSKALRGDRPPKNIQYF; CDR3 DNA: TGTGCCAGCAGCAAAGCGCTCCGAGGGGACAGGCCCCCCAAAAACATTCAGTACTTC
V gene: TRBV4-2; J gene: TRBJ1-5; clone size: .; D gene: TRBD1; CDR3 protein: CASSQGGTGYNQPQHF; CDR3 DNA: TGTGCCAGCAGCCAAGGGGGGACAGGGTATAATCAGCCCCAGCATTTT
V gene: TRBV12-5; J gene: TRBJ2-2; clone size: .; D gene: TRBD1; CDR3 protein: CASGLVGTGIDGELFF; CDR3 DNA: TGTGCTAGTGGTTTGGTAGGGACAGGGATTGACGGGGAGCTGTTTTTT
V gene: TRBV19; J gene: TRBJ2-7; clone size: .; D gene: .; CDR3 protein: CASSIGPRGGQGLNEQYF; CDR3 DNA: TGTGCCAGTAGTATAGGCCCCCGGGGGGGACAGGGTCTCAACGAGCAGTACTTC
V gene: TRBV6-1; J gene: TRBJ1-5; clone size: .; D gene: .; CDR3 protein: CASSEGRPQHF; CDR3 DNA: TGTGCCAGCAGTGAGGGGCGGCCCCAGCATTTT
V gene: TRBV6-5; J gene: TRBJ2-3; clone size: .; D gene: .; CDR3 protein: CASSYSIGTDTQYF; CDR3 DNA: TGTGCCAGCAGTTACTCGATAGGCACAGATACGCAGTATTTT
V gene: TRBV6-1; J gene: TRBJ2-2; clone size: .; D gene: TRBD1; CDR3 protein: CASGRTGGNTGELFF; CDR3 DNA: TGTGCCAGCGGTAGGACAGGGGGTAACACCGGGGAGCTGTTTTTT
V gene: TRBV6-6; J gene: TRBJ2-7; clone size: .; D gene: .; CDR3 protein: CASTHEQYF; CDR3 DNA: TGTGCCAGCACCCACGAGCAGTACTTC
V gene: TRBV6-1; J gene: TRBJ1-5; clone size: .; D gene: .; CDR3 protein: CASSNSRSNQPQHF; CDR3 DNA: TGTGCCAGCAGTAATTCGAGAAGCAATCAGCCCCAGCATTTT
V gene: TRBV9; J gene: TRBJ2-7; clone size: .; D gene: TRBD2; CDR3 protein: CASSATSGSPTGEQYF; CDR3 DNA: TGTGCCAGCAGCGCGACTAGCGGGAGCCCCACGGGGGAGCAGTACTTC
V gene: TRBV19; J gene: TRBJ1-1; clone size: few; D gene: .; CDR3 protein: CASSFPYTEAFF; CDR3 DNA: TGTGCCAGTAGTTTCCCCTACACTGAAGCTTTCTTT
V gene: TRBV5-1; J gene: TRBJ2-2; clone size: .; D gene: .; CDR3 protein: CASSGQGGAGELFF; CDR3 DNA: TGCGCCAGCTCTGGGCAGGGGGGCGCCGGGGAGCTGTTTTTT
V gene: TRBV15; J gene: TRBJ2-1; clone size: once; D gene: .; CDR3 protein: CATSREDISSYNEQFF; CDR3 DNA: TGTGCCACCAGCAGAGAGGACATAAGCTCCTACAATGAGCAGTTCTTC
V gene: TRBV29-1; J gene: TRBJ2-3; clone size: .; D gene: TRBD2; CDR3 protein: CSVDSGTTDTQYF; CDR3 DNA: TGCAGCGTTGATTCGGGGACTACGGATACGCAGTATTTT
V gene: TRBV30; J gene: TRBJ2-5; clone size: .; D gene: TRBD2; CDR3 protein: CAWSAVRPGLRSETQYF; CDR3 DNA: TGTGCCTGGAGTGCTGTCCGACCGGGACTACGCTCGGAGACCCAGTACTTC
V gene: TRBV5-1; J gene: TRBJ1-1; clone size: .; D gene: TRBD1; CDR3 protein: CASSHIQGKGTEAFF; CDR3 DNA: TGCGCCAGCAGCCATATACAGGGGAAGGGTACTGAAGCTTTCTTT
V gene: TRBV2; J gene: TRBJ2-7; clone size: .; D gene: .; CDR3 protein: CASKVGGEESEQYF; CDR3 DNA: TGTGCCAGCAAGGTAGGAGGGGAAGAGAGCGAGCAGTACTTC
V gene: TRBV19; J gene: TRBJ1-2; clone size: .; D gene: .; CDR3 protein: CASSRIPAGSRGYGYTF; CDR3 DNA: TGTGCCAGTAGTAGGATACCCGCCGGATCCCGAGGCTATGGCTACACCTTC
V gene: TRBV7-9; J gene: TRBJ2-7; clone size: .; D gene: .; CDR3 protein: CASSLAGGGEQYF; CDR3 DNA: TGTGCCAGCAGCTTAGCCGGGGGTGGCGAGCAGTACTTC
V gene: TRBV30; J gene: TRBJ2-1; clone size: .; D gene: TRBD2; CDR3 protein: CAWTRTSNEQFF; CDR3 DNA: TGTGCCTGGACGAGGACTAGCAATGAGCAGTTCTTC
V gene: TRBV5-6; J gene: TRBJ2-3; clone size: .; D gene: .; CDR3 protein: CASSSPPRSTDTQYF; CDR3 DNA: TGTGCCAGCAGCTCCCCTCCCCGGAGCACAGATACGCAGTATTTT
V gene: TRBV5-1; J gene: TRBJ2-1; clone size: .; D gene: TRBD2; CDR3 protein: CASSLAVLAGGNYNEQFF; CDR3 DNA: TGCGCCAGCAGCTTGGCCGTCCTAGCGGGGGGGAACTACAATGAGCAGTTCTTC
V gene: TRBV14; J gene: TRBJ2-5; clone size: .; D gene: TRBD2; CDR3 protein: CASSQGLAETQYF; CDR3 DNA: TGTGCCAGCAGCCAAGGACTAGCGGAGACCCAGTACTTC
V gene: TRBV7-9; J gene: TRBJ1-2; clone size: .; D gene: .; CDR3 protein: CASSPSDSRYTF; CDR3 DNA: TGTGCCAGCAGCCCCTCGGACAGCCGCTACACCTTC
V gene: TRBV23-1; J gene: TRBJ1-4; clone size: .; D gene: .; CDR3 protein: CASVGQGNEKLFF; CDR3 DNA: TGCGCCAGCGTTGGGCAGGGTAATGAAAAACTGTTTTTT
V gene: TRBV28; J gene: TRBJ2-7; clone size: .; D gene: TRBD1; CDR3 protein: CASSPADRGAYEQYF; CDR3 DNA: TGTGCCAGCAGTCCAGCGGACAGGGGAGCCTACGAGCAGTACTTC
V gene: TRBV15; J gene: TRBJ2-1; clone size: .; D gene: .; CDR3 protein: CASAGRPSSYNEQFF; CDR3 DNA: TGTGCCAGCGCAGGGAGGCCGAGCTCCTACAATGAGCAGTTCTTC
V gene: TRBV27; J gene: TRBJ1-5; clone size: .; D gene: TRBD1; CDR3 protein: CASRGTGDFDQPQHF; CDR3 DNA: TGTGCCAGCAGGGGGACAGGGGATTTCGATCAGCCCCAGCATTTT
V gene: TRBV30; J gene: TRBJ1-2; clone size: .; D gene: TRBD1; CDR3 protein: CAWGDRGITGYTF; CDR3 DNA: TGTGCCTGGGGGGACAGGGGGATTACTGGCTACACCTTC
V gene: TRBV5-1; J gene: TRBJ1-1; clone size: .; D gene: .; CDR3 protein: CASSSQRQAPSNTEAFF; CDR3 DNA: TGCGCCAGCAGCTCACAAAGACAGGCGCCCTCGAACACTGAAGCTTTCTTT
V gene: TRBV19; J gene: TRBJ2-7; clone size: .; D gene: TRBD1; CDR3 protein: CASSTDREYEQYF; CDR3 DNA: TGTGCCAGTAGTACGGACAGGGAATACGAGCAGTACTTC
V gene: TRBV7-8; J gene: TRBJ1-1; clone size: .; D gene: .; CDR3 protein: CASRVSNLNTEAFF; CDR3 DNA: TGTGCCAGCAGGGTTAGCAACCTGAACACTGAAGCTTTCTTT
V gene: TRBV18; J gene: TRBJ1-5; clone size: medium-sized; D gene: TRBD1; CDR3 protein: CASSLFRQGSSNQPQHF; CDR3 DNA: TGTGCCAGCTCACTCTTCAGACAGGGCTCTAGCAATCAGCCCCAGCATTTT
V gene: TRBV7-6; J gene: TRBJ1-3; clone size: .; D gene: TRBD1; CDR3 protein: CASSLTGGQGVSGNTIYF; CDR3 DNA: TGTGCCAGCAGCTTAACAGGTGGACAGGGGGTCTCTGGAAACACCATATATTTT
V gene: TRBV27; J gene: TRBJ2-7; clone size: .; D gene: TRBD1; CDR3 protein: CASSLAAGGGEQYF; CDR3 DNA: TGTGCCAGCAGTTTAGCGGCAGGGGGCGGCGAGCAGTACTTC
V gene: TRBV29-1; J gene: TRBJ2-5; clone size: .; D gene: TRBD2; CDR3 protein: CSAPIRGLAGVWLETQYF; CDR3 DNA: TGCAGCGCCCCCATTCGGGGACTAGCGGGAGTGTGGTTAGAGACCCAGTACTTC
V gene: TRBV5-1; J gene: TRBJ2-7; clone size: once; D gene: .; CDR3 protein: CASTRSGIPYEQYF; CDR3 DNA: TGCGCCAGCACCCGATCCGGGATTCCCTACGAGCAGTACTTC
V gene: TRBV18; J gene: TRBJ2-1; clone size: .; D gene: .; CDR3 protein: CASSPLDFFYNEQFF; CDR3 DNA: TGTGCCAGCTCACCGCTCGACTTTTTCTACAATGAGCAGTTCTTC
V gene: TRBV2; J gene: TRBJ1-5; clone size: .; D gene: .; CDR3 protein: CASRRQTNQPQHF; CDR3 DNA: TGTGCCAGCAGACGACAGACCAATCAGCCCCAGCATTTT
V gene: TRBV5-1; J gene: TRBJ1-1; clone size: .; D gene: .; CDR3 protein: CASSYNSMNTEAFF; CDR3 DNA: TGCGCCAGCAGCTATAACTCCATGAACACTGAAGCTTTCTTT
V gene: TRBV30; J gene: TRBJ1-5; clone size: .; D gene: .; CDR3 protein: CAWSGGGLRNQPQHF; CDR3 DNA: TGTGCCTGGAGTGGCGGGGGACTGCGCAATCAGCCCCAGCATTTT
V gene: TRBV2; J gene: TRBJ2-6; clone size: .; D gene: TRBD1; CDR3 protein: CASTRDRSNVLTF; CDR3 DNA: TGTGCCAGCACCCGGGACAGGTCCAACGTCCTGACTTTC
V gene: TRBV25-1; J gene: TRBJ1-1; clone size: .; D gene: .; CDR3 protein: CASSVGGFTEAFF; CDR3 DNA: TGTGCCAGCAGTGTTGGAGGGTTCACTGAAGCTTTCTTT
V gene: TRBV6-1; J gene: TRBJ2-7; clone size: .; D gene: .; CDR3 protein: CASSESGPYEQYF; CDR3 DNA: TGTGCCAGCAGTGAAAGTGGGCCCTACGAGCAGTACTTC
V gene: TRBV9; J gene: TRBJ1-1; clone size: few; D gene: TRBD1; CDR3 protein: CASSVGAGGYTEAFF; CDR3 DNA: TGTGCCAGCAGCGTAGGAGCAGGGGGCTACACTGAAGCTTTCTTT
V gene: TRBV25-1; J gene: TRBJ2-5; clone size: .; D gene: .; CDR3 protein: CASSEVGEGETQYF; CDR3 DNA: TGTGCCAGCAGTGAGGTCGGGGAAGGAGAGACCCAGTACTTC
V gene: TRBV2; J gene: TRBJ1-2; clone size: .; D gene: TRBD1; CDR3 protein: CASSGRLSGTGGYGYTF; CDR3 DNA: TGTGCCAGCAGTGGCCGGCTGTCCGGGACAGGGGGTTATGGCTACACCTTC
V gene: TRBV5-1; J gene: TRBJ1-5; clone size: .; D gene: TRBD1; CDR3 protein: CASSLDRGQPQHF; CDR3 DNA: TGCGCCAGCAGCTTGGACAGGGGTCAGCCCCAGCATTTT
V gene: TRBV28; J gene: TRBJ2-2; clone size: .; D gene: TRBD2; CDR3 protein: CASSFLGGSITGELFF; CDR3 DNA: TGTGCCAGCAGTTTCCTAGGCGGGAGTATCACCGGGGAGCTGTTTTTT
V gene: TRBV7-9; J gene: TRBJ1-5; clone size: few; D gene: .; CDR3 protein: CASSLAGGNQPQHF; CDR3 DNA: TGTGCCAGCAGCTTAGCAGGGGGCAATCAGCCCCAGCATTTT
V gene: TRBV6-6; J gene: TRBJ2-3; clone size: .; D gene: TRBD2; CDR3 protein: CASSIGTTDTQYF; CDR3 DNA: TGTGCCAGCAGTATCGGGACTACGGATACGCAGTATTTT